These 7 T cell receptor beta chains share one sample of origin, sequenced in a study of metastatic and nonmetastatic thyroid tumors. Using MiXCR, TCRdb re-called clones from the PCR reads. The sample holds 25,000 to 35,000 clones; around a quarter are singletons and the top ten take less than 9.5%. No patient received treatment before thyroid surgery. The sequencing input was blood. The source of these receptors is a female donor with papillary thyroid cancer or a benign thyroid nodule (not recorded which). Some clones in this sample may be carry-over from other donors' samples.

The table lists this clone with many counts. This rearrangement joins TRBV24-1 to TRBJ2-1, with 7 bases fitting TRBD1. V was pared by 6 bases and J by 5 bases, with 9 bases of the junction left unmatched. Germline assignment: CDR1 KGHDR and CDR2 SFDVKD. This CDR3 spans 15 amino acids. The CDR3 region has the DNA TGTGCCACCAGTTATGGACGGGACAGCCACAATGAGCAGTTCTTC. This encodes CATSYGRDSHNEQFF.

This clone has at least ten counts. The rearrangement uses TRBV6-2 or TRBV6-3 and TRBJ2-3; D is possibly TRBD2 (6 bases). Germline V gene data show CDR1 as MNHEY and CDR2 as SVGEGT. This CDR3 has 15 residues. V was shortened by 5 bases and J by 2 bases, with 14 bases between the two germline ends. The CDR3, as DNA: TGTGCCAGCAGTGCGGGACTCCTTCACACAGATACGCAGTATTTT. This translates into CASSAGLLHTDTQYF.

This clone was counted at least ten times. The chain joins TRBV10-1 to TRBJ1-5; tentatively, D is TRBD1 (6 bases). The CDR3 sequence is 15 residues long. V lost 2 bases and J 2 bases, leaving 10 bases between the germline ends. Germline CDR1 WNHNN, CDR2 SYGVQD (reference sequence). CDR3 DNA: TGCGCCAGCAGTGAGCGGGGGGCAGGCAATCAGCCCCAGCATTTT. Protein product: CASSERGAGNQPQHF.

This clone was picked up many times. This sequence joins TRBV2 and TRBJ1-3, with D hard to call. Germline-derived CDR1 and CDR2 are SNHLY and FYNNEI. V was clipped by 8 bases and J by 1 base, with 9 bases between them. This CDR3 contains 13 residues. CDR3 residues: CASVRVSGNTIYF. DNA for the CDR3: TGTGCCAGCGTTAGGGTATCTGGAAACACCATATATTTT.

This clone came up many times. V gene TRBV5-1 combines with J gene TRBJ1-1; D gene uncertain. Trimming shortened V by 0 bases and J by 0 bases, and 12 bases separated the two germline ends. From germline, CDR1 is SGHRS and CDR2 YFSETQ. CDR3 length equals 16 residues. The DNA for the CDR3 is TGCGCCAGCAGCTTGGTCCCGACGGATCTGAACACTGAAGCTTTCTTT. Protein product: CASSLVPTDLNTEAFF.

The chain is built from TRBV27 and TRBJ1-5, with 8 bases that match TRBD1. Germline V CDR1 and CDR2: MNHEY, SMNVEV (reference sequence). With V trimmed by 6 bases and J by 4 bases, 8 bases remained unmatched. The CDR3 contains 15 residues. In nucleotides, the CDR3 is TGTGCCAGCAGCCGAAACCGGGACAGGAATCAGCCCCAGCATTTT. Translating gives CASSRNRDRNQPQHF.

This clone was seen repeatedly, ten times or more. Different DNA sequences within this sample yield the same CDR3. V gene TRBV20-1 combines with J gene TRBJ2-5, with D unresolved. Trimming shortened V by 4 bases and J by 5 bases, and 8 bases separated the two germline ends. The CDR3 loop spans 11 amino acids. Germline CDR1 and CDR2: DFQATT and SNEGSKA (reference sequence). CDR3 coding DNA: TGCAGTGCTACACTCCACGAGACCCAGTACTTC. Its protein product is CSATLHETQYF.